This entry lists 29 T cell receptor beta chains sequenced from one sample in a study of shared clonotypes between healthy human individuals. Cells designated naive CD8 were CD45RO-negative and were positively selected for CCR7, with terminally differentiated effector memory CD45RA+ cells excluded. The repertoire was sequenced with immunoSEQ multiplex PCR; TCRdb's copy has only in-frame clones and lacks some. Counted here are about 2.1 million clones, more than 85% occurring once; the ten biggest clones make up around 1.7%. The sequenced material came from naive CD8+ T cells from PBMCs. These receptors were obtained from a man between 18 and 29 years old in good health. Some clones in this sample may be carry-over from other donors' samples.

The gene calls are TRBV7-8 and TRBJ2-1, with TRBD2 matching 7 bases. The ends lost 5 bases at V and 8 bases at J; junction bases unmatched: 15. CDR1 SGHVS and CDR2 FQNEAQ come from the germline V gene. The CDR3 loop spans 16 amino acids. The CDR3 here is CASSHWAGVSGDEQFF. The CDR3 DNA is TGTGCCAGCAGCCACTGGGCGGGAGTATCGGGAGATGAGCAGTTCTTC.

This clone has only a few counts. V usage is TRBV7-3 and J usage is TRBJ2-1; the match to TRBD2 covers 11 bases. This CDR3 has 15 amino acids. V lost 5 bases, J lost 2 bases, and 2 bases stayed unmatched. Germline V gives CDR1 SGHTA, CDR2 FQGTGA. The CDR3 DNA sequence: TGTGCCAGCAGCCAGACTAGCGGGGCCTACAATGAGCAGTTCTTC. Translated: CASSQTSGAYNEQFF.

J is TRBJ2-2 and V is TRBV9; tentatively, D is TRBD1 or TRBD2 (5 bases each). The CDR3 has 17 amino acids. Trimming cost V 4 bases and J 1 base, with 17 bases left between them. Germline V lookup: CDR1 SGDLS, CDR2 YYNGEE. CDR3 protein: CASSINRDGENTGELFF. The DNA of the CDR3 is TGTGCCAGCAGCATCAACCGGGACGGAGAGAACACCGGGGAGCTGTTTTTT.

The CDR3 loop reads CASSFGGANTGELFF. The CDR3 DNA sequence: TGTGCCAGCAGTTTTGGGGGAGCGAACACCGGGGAGCTGTTTTTT. The chain uses TRBV28 and TRBJ2-2, with D perhaps being TRBD1 or TRBD2 (5 bases each). CDR1 is MDHEN, CDR2 SYDVKM, per germline. Trimming took off 3 bases at V and 0 bases at J, with 8 bases between the two ends. The CDR3 is 15 amino acids.

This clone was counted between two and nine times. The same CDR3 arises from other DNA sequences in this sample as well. The CDR3 DNA is TGTGCCAGCAGCTTAGGAGGTGGCTACGAGCAGTACTTC. This encodes CASSLGGGYEQYF. The genes are TRBV11-2 and TRBJ2-7; D is ambiguous. The CDR3 has 13 residues. With 1 base removed from V and 3 bases from J, the gap between germline ends came to 7 bases. CDR1 and CDR2 (germline): SGHAT, FQNNGV.

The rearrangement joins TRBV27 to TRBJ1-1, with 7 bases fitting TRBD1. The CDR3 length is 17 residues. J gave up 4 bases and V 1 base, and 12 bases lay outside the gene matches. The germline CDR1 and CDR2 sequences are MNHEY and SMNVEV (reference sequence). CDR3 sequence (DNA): TGTGCCAGCAGTTTATTAGGACCGACAGGGCTGAGCACTGAAGCTTTCTTT. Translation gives CASSLLGPTGLSTEAFF.

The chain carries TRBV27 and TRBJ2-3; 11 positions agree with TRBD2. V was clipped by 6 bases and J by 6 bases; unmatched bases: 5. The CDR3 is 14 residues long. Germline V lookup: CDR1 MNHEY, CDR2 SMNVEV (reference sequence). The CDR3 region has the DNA TGTGCCAGCAGGACTAGCGGGGAGCCGGATACGCAGTATTTT. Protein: CASRTSGEPDTQYF.

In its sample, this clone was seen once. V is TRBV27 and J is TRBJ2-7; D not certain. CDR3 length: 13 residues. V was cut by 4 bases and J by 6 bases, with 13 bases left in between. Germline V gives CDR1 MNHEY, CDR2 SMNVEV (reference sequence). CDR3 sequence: CASSSPLEVEQYF. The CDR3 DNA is TGTGCCAGCAGTTCCCCTCTCGAGGTCGAGCAGTACTTC.

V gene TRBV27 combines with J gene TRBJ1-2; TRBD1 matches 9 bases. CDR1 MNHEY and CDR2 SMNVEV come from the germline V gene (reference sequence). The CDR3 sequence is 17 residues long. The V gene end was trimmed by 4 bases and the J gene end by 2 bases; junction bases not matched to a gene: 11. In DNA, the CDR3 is TGTGCCAGCAGTTATACAGGGGGCTACTGGAGCAACTATGGCTACACCTTC. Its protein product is CASSYTGGYWSNYGYTF.

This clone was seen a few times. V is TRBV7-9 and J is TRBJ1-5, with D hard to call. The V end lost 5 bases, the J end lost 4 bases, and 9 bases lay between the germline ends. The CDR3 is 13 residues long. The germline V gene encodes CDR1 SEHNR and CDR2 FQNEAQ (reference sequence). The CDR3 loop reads CASSLSLNQPQHF. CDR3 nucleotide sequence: TGTGCCAGCAGCCTCTCCCTTAATCAGCCCCAGCATTTT. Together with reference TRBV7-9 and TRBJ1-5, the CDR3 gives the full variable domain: DTGVSQNPRHKITKRGQNVTFRCDPISEHNRLYWYRQTLGQGPEFLTYFQNEAQLEKSRLLSDRFSAERPKGSFSTLEIQRTEQGDSAMYLCASSLSLNQPQHFGDGTRLSIL.

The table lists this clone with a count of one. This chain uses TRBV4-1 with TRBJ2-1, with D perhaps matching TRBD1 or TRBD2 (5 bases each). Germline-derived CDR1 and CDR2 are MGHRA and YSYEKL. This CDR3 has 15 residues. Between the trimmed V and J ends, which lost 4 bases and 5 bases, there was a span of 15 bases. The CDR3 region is CASSPPGTLDNEQFF. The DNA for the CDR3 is TGCGCCAGCAGCCCGCCCGGGACGCTCGACAATGAGCAGTTCTTC.

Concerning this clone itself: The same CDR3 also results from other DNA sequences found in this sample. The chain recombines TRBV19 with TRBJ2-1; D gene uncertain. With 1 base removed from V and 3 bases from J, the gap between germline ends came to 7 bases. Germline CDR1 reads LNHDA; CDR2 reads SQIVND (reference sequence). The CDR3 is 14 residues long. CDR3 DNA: TGTGCCAGTAGTATAGCGTCCCTCTACAATGAGCAGTTCTTC. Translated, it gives CASSIASLYNEQFF.

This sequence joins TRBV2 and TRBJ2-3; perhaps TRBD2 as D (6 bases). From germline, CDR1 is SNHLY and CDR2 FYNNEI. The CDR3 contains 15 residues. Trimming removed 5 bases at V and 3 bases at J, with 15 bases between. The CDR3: CASSRAGPRTDTQYF. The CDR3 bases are TGTGCCAGCAGTCGGGCGGGGCCACGAACAGATACGCAGTATTTT. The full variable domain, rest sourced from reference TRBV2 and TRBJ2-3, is EPEVTQTPSHQVTQMGQEVILRCVPISNHLYFYWYRQILGQKVEFLVSFYNNEISEKSEIFDDQFSVERPDGSNFTLKIRSTKLEDSAMYFCASSRAGPRTDTQYFGPGTRLTVL.

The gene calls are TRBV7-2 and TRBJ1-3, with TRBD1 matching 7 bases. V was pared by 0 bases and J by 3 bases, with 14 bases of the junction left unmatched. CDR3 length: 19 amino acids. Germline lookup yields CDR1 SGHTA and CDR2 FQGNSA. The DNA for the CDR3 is TGTGCCAGCAGCTTAGCCCTCTTTTCGACAGGGTTTAATGGAAACACCATATATTTT. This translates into CASSLALFSTGFNGNTIYF.

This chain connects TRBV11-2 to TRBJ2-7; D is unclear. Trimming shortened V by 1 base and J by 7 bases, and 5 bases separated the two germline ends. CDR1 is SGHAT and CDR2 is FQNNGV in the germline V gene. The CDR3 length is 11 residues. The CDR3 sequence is CASSLAWEQYF. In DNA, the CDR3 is TGTGCCAGCAGCTTAGCATGGGAGCAGTACTTC.

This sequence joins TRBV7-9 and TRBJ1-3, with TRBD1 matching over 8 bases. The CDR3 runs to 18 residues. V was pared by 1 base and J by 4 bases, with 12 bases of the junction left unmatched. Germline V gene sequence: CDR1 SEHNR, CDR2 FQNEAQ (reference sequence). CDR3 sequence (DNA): TGTGCCAGCAGCTTAGGGTCGGGTCAGGGGGCTAACGGAAACACCATATATTTT. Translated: CASSLGSGQGANGNTIYF.

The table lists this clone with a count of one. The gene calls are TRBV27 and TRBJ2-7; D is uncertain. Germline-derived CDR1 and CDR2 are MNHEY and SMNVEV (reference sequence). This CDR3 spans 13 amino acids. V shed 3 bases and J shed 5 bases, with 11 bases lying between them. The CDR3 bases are TGTGCCAGCAGTTTCGCTAGAGCGAACGAGCAGTACTTC. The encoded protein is CASSFARANEQYF.

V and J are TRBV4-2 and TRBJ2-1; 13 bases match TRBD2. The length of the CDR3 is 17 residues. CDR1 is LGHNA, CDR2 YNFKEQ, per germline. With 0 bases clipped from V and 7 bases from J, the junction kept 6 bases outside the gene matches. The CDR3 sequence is CASSQDRTSGSGNEQFF. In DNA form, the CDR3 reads TGTGCCAGCAGCCAAGATAGGACTAGCGGGAGTGGGAATGAGCAGTTCTTC.

Here the CDR3 DNA reads TGTGCCACCAGCAGTCAGGGACAGAGGATGAACACTGAAGCTTTCTTT. This codes for CATSSQGQRMNTEAFF. The genes are TRBV15 and TRBJ1-1, with 7 bases identical to TRBD1. V was clipped by 3 bases and J by 0 bases; unmatched bases: 7. The CDR3 is 16 residues long. Germline V gene lookup returns CDR1 LNHNV and CDR2 YYDKDF (reference sequence).

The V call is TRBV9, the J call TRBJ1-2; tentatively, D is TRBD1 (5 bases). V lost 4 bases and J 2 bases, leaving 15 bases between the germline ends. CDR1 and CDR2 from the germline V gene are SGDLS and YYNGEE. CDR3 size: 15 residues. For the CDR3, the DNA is TGTGCCAGCAGCCCCGGGGGGATGTTAAACTATGGCTACACCTTC. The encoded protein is CASSPGGMLNYGYTF.

This CDR3 is CASSPSDSSGLYNEQFF. The CDR3 DNA is TGTGCCAGTAGTCCCTCGGACAGCTCGGGGCTCTACAATGAGCAGTTCTTC. The chain recombines TRBV19 with TRBJ2-1; TRBD1 is a possible D gene (6 bases). CDR1 LNHDA and CDR2 SQIVND come from the germline V gene (reference sequence). V was cut by 5 bases and J by 3 bases, with 20 bases left in between. The CDR3 contains 17 residues.

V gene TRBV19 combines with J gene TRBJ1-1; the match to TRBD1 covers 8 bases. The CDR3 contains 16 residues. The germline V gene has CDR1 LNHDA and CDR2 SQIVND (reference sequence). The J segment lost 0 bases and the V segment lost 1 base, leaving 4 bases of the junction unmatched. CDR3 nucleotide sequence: TGTGCCAGTAGTATAGGTTACAGGGGGATGAACACTGAAGCTTTCTTT. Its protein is CASSIGYRGMNTEAFF.

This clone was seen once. The CDR3 nucleotides read TGTGCCAGCAGCCAAGATTTCGGGTTTCTCTCTGGAAACACCATATATTTT. This sequence encodes CASSQDFGFLSGNTIYF. The chain recombines TRBV4-2 with TRBJ1-3; no clear D gene. CDR3 length: 17 residues. Trimming shortened V by 0 bases and J by 0 bases, and 12 bases separated the two germline ends. Germline loops: CDR1 LGHNA, CDR2 YNFKEQ.

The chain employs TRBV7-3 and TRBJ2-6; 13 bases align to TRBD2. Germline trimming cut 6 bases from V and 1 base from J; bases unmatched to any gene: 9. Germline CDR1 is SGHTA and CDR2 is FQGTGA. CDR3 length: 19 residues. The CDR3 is CASSLHGLAGESGANVLTF. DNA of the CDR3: TGTGCCAGCAGTCTACATGGACTAGCGGGAGAATCTGGGGCCAACGTCCTGACTTTC.

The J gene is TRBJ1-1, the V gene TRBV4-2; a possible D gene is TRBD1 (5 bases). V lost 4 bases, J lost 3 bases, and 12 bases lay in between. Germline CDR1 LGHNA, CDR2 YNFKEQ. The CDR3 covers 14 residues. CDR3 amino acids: CASSLGTGDTEAFF. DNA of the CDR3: TGTGCCAGCAGCCTCGGGACGGGGGACACTGAAGCTTTCTTT.

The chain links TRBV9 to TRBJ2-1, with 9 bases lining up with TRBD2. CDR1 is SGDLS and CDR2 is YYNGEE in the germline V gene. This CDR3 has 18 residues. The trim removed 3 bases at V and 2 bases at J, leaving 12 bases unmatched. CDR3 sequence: CASSAEAGGTGTYNEQFF. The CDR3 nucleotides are TGTGCCAGCAGCGCCGAAGCGGGAGGAACCGGAACCTACAATGAGCAGTTCTTC.

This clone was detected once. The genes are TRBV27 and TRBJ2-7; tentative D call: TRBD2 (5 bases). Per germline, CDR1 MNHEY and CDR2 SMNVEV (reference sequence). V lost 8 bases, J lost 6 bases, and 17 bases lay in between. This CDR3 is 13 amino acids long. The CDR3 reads CASQSRAGGEQYF. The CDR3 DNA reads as TGTGCCAGCCAAAGCCGGGCAGGAGGCGAGCAGTACTTC.

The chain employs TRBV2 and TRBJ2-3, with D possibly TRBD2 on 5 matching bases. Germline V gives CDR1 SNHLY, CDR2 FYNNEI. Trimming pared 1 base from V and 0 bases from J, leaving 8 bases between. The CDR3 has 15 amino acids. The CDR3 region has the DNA TGTGCCAGCAGTGAAGGGGCGGGTAGCACAGATACGCAGTATTTT. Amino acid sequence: CASSEGAGSTDTQYF.

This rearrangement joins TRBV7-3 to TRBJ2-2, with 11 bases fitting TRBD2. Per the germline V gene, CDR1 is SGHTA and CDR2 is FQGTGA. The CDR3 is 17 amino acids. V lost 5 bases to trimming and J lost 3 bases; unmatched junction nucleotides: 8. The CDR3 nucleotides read TGTGCCAGCAGCCCAGAGACTAGCGGGATGGACACCGGGGAGCTGTTTTTT. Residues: CASSPETSGMDTGELFF.